Sequencing of this TCR beta chain was carried out in a study of beta chain features in type 1 diabetes. Regarding the study as a whole: Naive, central memory and regulatory TCRB repertoires appeared more similar among patients than healthy donors. A moderate, significant TCRB CDR3 shortening appeared in type 1 diabetes across four CD4+ subsets. Type 1 diabetes patients had VDJ junctions that carried fewer insertions and more deletions.

Naive, central memory, regulatory and stem cell-like memory cells within the CD4+ compartment were sorted using CD45RO/CCR7/CD25/CD127/CD95/CD27. This clone was detected a few times. Its matching antigen is unknown. The entirety of the isolated RNA underwent reverse transcription, so expressed TCRB transcripts were sequenced. The protocol was immunoSEQ multiplex PCR, while the TCRdb copy is restricted to in-frame clones and leaves out a portion. Found here are some 240,000 clones, 16% of them singletons; the top ten hold approximately 0.081%. The sequence was collected from a man aged 30 to 45 with type 1 diabetes. The sample consisted of naive CD4+ T cells from blood.

CDR3 in amino acids: CASGLGLMYQETQYF. CDR3 coding DNA: TGTGCTAGTGGTTTGGGGCTGATGTACCAAGAGACCCAGTACTTC. The chain links TRBV12-5 to TRBJ2-5; D not certain. Trimming took 1 base from V and 0 from J, leaving 9 bases between them. In germline, CDR1 is LGHNT, CDR2 FRNRAP. This CDR3 has 15 residues.